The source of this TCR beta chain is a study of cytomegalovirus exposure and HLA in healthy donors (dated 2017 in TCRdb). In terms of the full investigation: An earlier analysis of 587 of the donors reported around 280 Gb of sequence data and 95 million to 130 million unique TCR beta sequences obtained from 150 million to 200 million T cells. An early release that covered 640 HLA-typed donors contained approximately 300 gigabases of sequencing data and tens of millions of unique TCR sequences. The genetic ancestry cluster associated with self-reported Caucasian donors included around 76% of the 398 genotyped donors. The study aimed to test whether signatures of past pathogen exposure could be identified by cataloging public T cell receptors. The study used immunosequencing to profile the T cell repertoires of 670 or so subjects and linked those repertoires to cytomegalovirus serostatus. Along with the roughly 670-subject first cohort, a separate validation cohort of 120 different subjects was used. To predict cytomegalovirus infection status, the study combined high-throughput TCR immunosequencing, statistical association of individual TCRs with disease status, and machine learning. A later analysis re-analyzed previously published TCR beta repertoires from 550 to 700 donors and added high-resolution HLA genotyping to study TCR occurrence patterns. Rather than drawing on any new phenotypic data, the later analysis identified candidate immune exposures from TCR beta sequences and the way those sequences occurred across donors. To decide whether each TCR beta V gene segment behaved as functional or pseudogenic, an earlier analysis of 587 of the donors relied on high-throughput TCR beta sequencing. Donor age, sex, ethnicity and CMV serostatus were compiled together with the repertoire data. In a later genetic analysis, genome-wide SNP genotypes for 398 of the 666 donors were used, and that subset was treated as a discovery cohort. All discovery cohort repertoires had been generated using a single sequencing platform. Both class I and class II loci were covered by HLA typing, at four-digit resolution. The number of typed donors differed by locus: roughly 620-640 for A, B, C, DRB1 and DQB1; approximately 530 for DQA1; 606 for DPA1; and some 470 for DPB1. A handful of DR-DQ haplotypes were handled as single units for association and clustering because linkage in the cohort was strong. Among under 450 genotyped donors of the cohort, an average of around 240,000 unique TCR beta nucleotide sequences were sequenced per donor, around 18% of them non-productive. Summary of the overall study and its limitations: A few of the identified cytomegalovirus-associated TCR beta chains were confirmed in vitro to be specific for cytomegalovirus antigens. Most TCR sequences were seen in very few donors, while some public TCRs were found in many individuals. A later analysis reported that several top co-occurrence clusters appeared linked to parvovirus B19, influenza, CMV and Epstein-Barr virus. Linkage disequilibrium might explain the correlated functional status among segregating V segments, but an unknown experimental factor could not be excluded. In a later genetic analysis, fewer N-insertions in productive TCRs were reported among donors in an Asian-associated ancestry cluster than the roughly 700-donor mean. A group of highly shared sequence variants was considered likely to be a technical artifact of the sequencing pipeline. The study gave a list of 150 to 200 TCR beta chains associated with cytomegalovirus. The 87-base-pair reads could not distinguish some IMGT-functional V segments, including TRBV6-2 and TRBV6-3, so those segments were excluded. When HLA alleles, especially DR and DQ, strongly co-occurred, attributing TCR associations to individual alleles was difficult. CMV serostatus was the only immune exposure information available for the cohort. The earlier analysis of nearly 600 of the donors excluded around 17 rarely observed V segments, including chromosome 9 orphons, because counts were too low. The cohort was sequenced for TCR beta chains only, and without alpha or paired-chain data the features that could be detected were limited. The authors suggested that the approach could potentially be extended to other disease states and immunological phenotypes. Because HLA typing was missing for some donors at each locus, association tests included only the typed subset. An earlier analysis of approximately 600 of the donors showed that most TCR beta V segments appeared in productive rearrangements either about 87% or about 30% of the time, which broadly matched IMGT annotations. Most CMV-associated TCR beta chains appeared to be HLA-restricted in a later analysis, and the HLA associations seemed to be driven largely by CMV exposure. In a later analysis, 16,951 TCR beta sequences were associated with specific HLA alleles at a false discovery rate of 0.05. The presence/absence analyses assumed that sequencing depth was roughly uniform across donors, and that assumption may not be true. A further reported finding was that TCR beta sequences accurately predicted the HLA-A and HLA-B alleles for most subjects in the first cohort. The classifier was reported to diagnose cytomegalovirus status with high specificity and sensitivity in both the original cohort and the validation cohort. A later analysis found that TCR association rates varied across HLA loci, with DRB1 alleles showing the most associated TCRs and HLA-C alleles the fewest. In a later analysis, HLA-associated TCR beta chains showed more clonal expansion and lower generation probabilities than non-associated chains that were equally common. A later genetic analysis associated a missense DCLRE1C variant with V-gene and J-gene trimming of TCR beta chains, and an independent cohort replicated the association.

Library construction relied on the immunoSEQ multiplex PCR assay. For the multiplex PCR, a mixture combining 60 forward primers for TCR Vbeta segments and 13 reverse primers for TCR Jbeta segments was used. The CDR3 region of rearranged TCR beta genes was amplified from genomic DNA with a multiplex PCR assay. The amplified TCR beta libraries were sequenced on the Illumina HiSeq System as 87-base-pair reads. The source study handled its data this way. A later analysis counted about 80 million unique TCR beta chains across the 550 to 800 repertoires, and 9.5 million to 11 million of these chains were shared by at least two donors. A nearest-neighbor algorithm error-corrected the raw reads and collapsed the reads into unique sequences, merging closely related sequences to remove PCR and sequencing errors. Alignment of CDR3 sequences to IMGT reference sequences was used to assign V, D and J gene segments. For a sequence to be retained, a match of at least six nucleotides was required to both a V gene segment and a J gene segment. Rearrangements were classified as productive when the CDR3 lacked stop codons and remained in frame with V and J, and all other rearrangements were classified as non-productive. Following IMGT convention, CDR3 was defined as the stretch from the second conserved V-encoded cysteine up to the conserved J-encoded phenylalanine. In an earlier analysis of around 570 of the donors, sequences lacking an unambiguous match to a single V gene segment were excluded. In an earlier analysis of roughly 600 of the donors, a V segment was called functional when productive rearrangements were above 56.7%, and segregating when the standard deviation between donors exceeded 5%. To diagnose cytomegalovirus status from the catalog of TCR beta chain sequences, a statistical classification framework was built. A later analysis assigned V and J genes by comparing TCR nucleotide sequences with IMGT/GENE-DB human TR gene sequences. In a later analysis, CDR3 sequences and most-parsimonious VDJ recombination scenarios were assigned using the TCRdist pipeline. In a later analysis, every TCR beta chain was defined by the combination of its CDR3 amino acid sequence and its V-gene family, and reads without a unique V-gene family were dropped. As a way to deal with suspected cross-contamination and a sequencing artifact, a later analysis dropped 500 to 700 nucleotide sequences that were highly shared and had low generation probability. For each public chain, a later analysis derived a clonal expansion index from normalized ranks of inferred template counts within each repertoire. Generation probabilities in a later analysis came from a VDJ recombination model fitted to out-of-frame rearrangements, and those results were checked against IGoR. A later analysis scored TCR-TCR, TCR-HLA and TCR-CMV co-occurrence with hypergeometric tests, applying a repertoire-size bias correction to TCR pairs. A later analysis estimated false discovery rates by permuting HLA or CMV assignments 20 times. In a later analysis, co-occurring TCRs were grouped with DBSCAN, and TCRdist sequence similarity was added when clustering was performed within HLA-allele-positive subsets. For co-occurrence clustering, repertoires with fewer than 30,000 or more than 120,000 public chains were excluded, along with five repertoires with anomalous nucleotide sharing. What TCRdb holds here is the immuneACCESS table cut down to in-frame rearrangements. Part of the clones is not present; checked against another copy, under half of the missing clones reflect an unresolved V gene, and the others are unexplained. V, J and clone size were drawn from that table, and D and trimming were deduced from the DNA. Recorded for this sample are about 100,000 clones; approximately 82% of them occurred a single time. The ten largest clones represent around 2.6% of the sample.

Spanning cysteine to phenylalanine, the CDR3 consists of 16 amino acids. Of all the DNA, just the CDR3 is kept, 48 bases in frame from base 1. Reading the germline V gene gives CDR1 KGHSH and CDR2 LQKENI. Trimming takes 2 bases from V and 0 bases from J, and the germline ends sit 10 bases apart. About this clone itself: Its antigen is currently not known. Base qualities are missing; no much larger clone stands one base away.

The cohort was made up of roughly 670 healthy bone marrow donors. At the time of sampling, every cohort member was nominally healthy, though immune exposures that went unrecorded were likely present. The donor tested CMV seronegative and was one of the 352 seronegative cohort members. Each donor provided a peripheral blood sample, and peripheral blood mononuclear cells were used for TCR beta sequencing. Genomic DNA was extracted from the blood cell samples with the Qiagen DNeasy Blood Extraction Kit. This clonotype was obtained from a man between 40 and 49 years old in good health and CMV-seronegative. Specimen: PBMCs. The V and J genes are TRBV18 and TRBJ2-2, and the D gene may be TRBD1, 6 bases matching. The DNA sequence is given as TGTGCCAGCTCACCATCATCAGGGGCGAACACCGGGGAGCTGTTTTTT. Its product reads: CASSPSSGANTGELFF.